A selection of T cell receptor beta chains follows, all from one sample in a study of brain metastases from non-small cell lung cancer. Clones were read by immunoSEQ multiplex PCR, and TCRdb kept only the in-frame ones, dropping some. The sample includes fewer than 1,000 clones, 75% to 90% of them seen just once. The sequenced material came from tumor-adjacent normal tissue. These receptor sequences come from a donor over 35 with non-small cell lung cancer. The CDR3 runs from the conserved cysteine through the conserved F or W. The D gene is left open where the match is weak. Only part of the rows carry a size: once, few, many, or a class if the clone is expanded.

clone_size: NA; v_call: TRBV27; j_call: TRBJ2-2; d_call: NA; cdr3_nt: TGTGCCAGCAGCCTGGGGTCCGGGTTCGGGGAGCTGTTTTTT; cdr3_aa: CASSLGSGFGELFF
clone_size: NA; v_call: TRBV12-3/TRBV12-4; j_call: TRBJ1-4; d_call: NA; cdr3_nt: TGTGCCAGCAGTTTATTTGGCAGCGAAAAACTGTTTTTT; cdr3_aa: CASSLFGSEKLFF
clone_size: NA; v_call: TRBV3-1/TRBV3-2; j_call: TRBJ1-1; d_call: NA; cdr3_nt: TGTGCCAGCAGCCCCAGGGTTTCAGGTTTAACTGAAGCTTTCTTT; cdr3_aa: CASSPRVSGLTEAFF
clone_size: NA; v_call: TRBV6-1; j_call: TRBJ2-1; d_call: TRBD2; cdr3_nt: TGTGCCAGCAGTGTGTTTGCTAGCGGGGGGGCTGAAGAGCAGTTCTTC; cdr3_aa: CASSVFASGGAEEQFF
clone_size: few; v_call: TRBV7-3; j_call: TRBJ2-1; d_call: TRBD2; cdr3_nt: TGTGCCAGCAGCTTAATAGCGGGGGTCTCCTACAATGAGCAGTTCTTC; cdr3_aa: CASSLIAGVSYNEQFF
clone_size: once; v_call: TRBV5-6; j_call: TRBJ1-2; d_call: NA; cdr3_nt: TGTGCCAGCACACCGACGCTCAGCTATGGCTACACCTTC; cdr3_aa: CASTPTLSYGYTF
clone_size: once; v_call: TRBV6-2/TRBV6-3; j_call: TRBJ2-5; d_call: NA; cdr3_nt: TGTGCCAGCAGCCCCCCGGGGACCCAGTACTTC; cdr3_aa: CASSPPGTQYF
clone_size: NA; v_call: TRBV7-9; j_call: TRBJ2-1; d_call: TRBD1; cdr3_nt: TGTGCCAGCAGCGGGACAGCCTACCCGCGCGACAATGAGCAGTTCTTC; cdr3_aa: CASSGTAYPRDNEQFF
clone_size: NA; v_call: TRBV2; j_call: TRBJ1-2; d_call: TRBD1; cdr3_nt: TGTACCATCTCCGGACAGGGAACGTATGGCTACACCTTC; cdr3_aa: CTISGQGTYGYTF
clone_size: once; v_call: TRBV18; j_call: TRBJ2-7; d_call: NA; cdr3_nt: TGTGCCAGCTCACCGGATCCGGGTTCTTACGAGCAGTACTTC; cdr3_aa: CASSPDPGSYEQYF
clone_size: NA; v_call: TRBV18; j_call: TRBJ1-5; d_call: TRBD1; cdr3_nt: TGTGCCAGCTCAGTAAGGGGGCGCGGGCAGCCCCAGCATTTT; cdr3_aa: CASSVRGRGQPQHF
clone_size: NA; v_call: TRBV7-2; j_call: TRBJ2-5; d_call: TRBD1; cdr3_nt: TGTGCCAGCAGCCCCCATACGACAGGGCGAGAGACCCAGTACTTC; cdr3_aa: CASSPHTTGRETQYF
clone_size: NA; v_call: TRBV7-2; j_call: TRBJ2-2; d_call: NA; cdr3_nt: TGTGCCAGCACCCCCCCGGGGGCCACCACCGGGGAGCTGTTTTTT; cdr3_aa: CASTPPGATTGELFF
clone_size: once; v_call: TRBV7-8; j_call: TRBJ1-1; d_call: TRBD1; cdr3_nt: TGTGCCAGCAGCTTACCCGGGACAGGGGCCGTTAAAGCTTTCTTT; cdr3_aa: CASSLPGTGAVKAFF
clone_size: NA; v_call: TRBV28; j_call: TRBJ1-1; d_call: NA; cdr3_nt: TGTGCCAGCAGTCTCCAGGGGAGTGGTTACACTGAAGCTTTCTTT; cdr3_aa: CASSLQGSGYTEAFF
clone_size: once; v_call: TRBV24-1; j_call: TRBJ1-4; d_call: NA; cdr3_nt: TGTGCCACCAGTGAAGACCGAGGGACGGCTAATGAAAAACTGTTTTTT; cdr3_aa: CATSEDRGTANEKLFF
clone_size: once; v_call: TRBV5-1; j_call: TRBJ1-3; d_call: NA; cdr3_nt: TGCGCCAGCAGCTTGGAACTTCTGATCTCTGGAAACACCATATATTTT; cdr3_aa: CASSLELLISGNTIYF
clone_size: NA; v_call: TRBV5-5; j_call: TRBJ1-5; d_call: TRBD1; cdr3_nt: TGTGCCAGCACCCAGGGGGGGTCGGGCAATCAGCCCCAGCATTTT; cdr3_aa: CASTQGGSGNQPQHF
clone_size: NA; v_call: TRBV28; j_call: TRBJ1-1; d_call: NA; cdr3_nt: TGTGCCAGCAGTTTTAGGGTATCGGGGCTCATTGAAGCTTTCTTT; cdr3_aa: CASSFRVSGLIEAFF
clone_size: few; v_call: TRBV7-2; j_call: TRBJ1-6; d_call: TRBD1; cdr3_nt: TGTGCCAGCAGCTATGGACAGGGGTACTCACCCCTCCACTTT; cdr3_aa: CASSYGQGYSPLHF
clone_size: NA; v_call: TRBV4-2; j_call: TRBJ1-3; d_call: NA; cdr3_nt: TGTGCCAGCAGCCAAGATAGGGTTGGGGGGTCTGGAAACACCATATATTTT; cdr3_aa: CASSQDRVGGSGNTIYF
clone_size: NA; v_call: TRBV4-3; j_call: TRBJ1-4; d_call: TRBD1; cdr3_nt: TGCGCCAGCAGCCAAGACAGGGGGCGGGAAAAACTGTTTTTT; cdr3_aa: CASSQDRGREKLFF
clone_size: NA; v_call: TRBV5-5; j_call: TRBJ2-7; d_call: NA; cdr3_nt: TGTGCCAGCAGCTTGGGGGCCGGCAGGAGCTCCTACGAGCAGTACTTC; cdr3_aa: CASSLGAGRSSYEQYF
clone_size: NA; v_call: TRBV27; j_call: TRBJ2-7; d_call: TRBD1; cdr3_nt: TGTGCCAGCAGTTATTACAGGGGCTACGAGCAGTACTTC; cdr3_aa: CASSYYRGYEQYF
clone_size: NA; v_call: TRBV5-1; j_call: TRBJ2-5; d_call: NA; cdr3_nt: TGCGCCAGCAGCCCCGGACTAACGGCCTGGGAGACCCAGTACTTC; cdr3_aa: CASSPGLTAWETQYF
clone_size: NA; v_call: TRBV6-1; j_call: TRBJ1-5; d_call: NA; cdr3_nt: TGTGCCAGCACTCCCTTGGGGGTGGGCAATCAGCCCCAGCATTTT; cdr3_aa: CASTPLGVGNQPQHF
clone_size: once; v_call: TRBV7-2; j_call: TRBJ1-3; d_call: TRBD1; cdr3_nt: TGTGCCAGCAGCACCCGACAGGGCTCTGGAAACACCATATATTTT; cdr3_aa: CASSTRQGSGNTIYF
clone_size: NA; v_call: TRBV4-3; j_call: TRBJ2-1; d_call: NA; cdr3_nt: TGCGCCAGCAGCCAAGCCACGGGGATATACAATGAGCAGTTCTTC; cdr3_aa: CASSQATGIYNEQFF
clone_size: NA; v_call: TRBV7-2; j_call: TRBJ1-2; d_call: TRBD1; cdr3_nt: TGTGCCAGCAGCCCGAGCGGGACAGGGGGCATCCCTTTTTTCTATGGCTACACCTTC; cdr3_aa: CASSPSGTGGIPFFYGYTF
clone_size: NA; v_call: TRBV28; j_call: TRBJ1-2; d_call: TRBD1; cdr3_nt: TGTGCCAGCAGTCCCCCCTGGACAGGCGACGATGGCTACACCTTC; cdr3_aa: CASSPPWTGDDGYTF
clone_size: NA; v_call: TRBV28; j_call: TRBJ2-3; d_call: NA; cdr3_nt: TGTGCCAGCAGTTTACGCCACTCGGTGGGCACAGATACGCAGTATTTT; cdr3_aa: CASSLRHSVGTDTQYF
clone_size: NA; v_call: TRBV7-3; j_call: TRBJ2-2; d_call: NA; cdr3_nt: TGTGCCAGCAGAGATCTAGCGTCGAACACCGGGGAGCTGTTTTTT; cdr3_aa: CASRDLASNTGELFF
clone_size: NA; v_call: TRBV19; j_call: TRBJ2-1; d_call: TRBD2; cdr3_nt: TGTGCCAGTAGTCCTCGGACTAGCGGACTCAATGAGCAGTTCTTC; cdr3_aa: CASSPRTSGLNEQFF
clone_size: NA; v_call: TRBV5-4; j_call: TRBJ2-1; d_call: NA; cdr3_nt: TGTGTCAGCAGTTTTACCTACAATGAGCAGTTCTTC; cdr3_aa: CVSSFTYNEQFF
clone_size: NA; v_call: TRBV4-3; j_call: TRBJ1-1; d_call: TRBD1; cdr3_nt: TGCGCCAGCAGCCAGGGGACAGCGAACACTGAAGCTTTCTTT; cdr3_aa: CASSQGTANTEAFF
clone_size: once; v_call: TRBV7-3; j_call: TRBJ2-1; d_call: TRBD2; cdr3_nt: TGTGCCAGCAGCTCGGCCGGGACTAGCGGGGCTGAGCAGTTCTTC; cdr3_aa: CASSSAGTSGAEQFF
clone_size: NA; v_call: TRBV16; j_call: TRBJ1-1; d_call: TRBD1; cdr3_nt: TGTGCCAGCAGCCAACTACAGGGGACTGAAGCTTTCTTT; cdr3_aa: CASSQLQGTEAFF
clone_size: NA; v_call: TRBV7-9; j_call: TRBJ2-2; d_call: TRBD1; cdr3_nt: TGTGCCAGCAGCCACTGGGGACAGGGGTACACCGGGGAGCTGTTTTTT; cdr3_aa: CASSHWGQGYTGELFF
clone_size: few; v_call: TRBV7-2; j_call: TRBJ2-5; d_call: NA; cdr3_nt: TGTGCCAGCAGCTTAGGAGGGACTCGACTCAGGGAGACCCAGTACTTC; cdr3_aa: CASSLGGTRLRETQYF
clone_size: NA; v_call: TRBV7-2; j_call: TRBJ1-2; d_call: NA; cdr3_nt: TGTGCCAGCAGCCAACAAAGGGCGGGGTCTTTCGCCTTC; cdr3_aa: CASSQQRAGSFAF
clone_size: NA; v_call: TRBV19; j_call: TRBJ2-7; d_call: NA; cdr3_nt: TGTGCCAGCGGACTTAGGGGAGGCTACGAGCAGTACTTC; cdr3_aa: CASGLRGGYEQYF
clone_size: NA; v_call: TRBV29-1; j_call: TRBJ2-1; d_call: NA; cdr3_nt: TGCAGCGGGCTATACAATGAGCAGTTCTTC; cdr3_aa: CSGLYNEQFF
clone_size: NA; v_call: TRBV5-5; j_call: TRBJ2-7; d_call: TRBD2; cdr3_nt: TGTGCCAGCAGCAGCGGGGTGACCTACGAGCAGTACTTC; cdr3_aa: CASSSGVTYEQYF
clone_size: NA; v_call: TRBV7-2; j_call: TRBJ2-7; d_call: NA; cdr3_nt: TGTGCCAGCAGTTCACTATGGGACCCCTTCGAGCAGTACTTC; cdr3_aa: CASSSLWDPFEQYF
clone_size: NA; v_call: TRBV15; j_call: TRBJ2-7; d_call: TRBD1; cdr3_nt: TGTGCCACCAGCAGAGGGACAGGGGGCTCCTACGAGCAGTACTTC; cdr3_aa: CATSRGTGGSYEQYF
clone_size: NA; v_call: TRBV10-3; j_call: TRBJ1-1; d_call: NA; cdr3_nt: TGTGCCATCAGGCGAAATGGGGACACTGAAGCTTTCTTT; cdr3_aa: CAIRRNGDTEAFF
clone_size: NA; v_call: TRBV5-1; j_call: TRBJ2-1; d_call: NA; cdr3_nt: TGCGCCAGCAGCTTGGCCGGATTTCCAGGGGTTGAGCAGTTCTTC; cdr3_aa: CASSLAGFPGVEQFF
clone_size: NA; v_call: TRBV7-2; j_call: TRBJ2-3; d_call: TRBD2; cdr3_nt: TGTGCCAGCAGCTCATCTAGCGGGGGGGCGACAGATACGCAGTATTTT; cdr3_aa: CASSSSSGGATDTQYF
clone_size: NA; v_call: TRBV5-1; j_call: TRBJ2-5; d_call: TRBD2; cdr3_nt: TGCGCCAGCAGCCCCGGACTAGCGGCTTGGGAGACCCAGTACTTC; cdr3_aa: CASSPGLAAWETQYF
clone_size: NA; v_call: TRBV12-3/TRBV12-4; j_call: TRBJ2-3; d_call: NA; cdr3_nt: TGTGCCAGCGGGTTCTGGGGGACGCAGTATTTT; cdr3_aa: CASGFWGTQYF
clone_size: NA; v_call: TRBV5-6; j_call: TRBJ1-2; d_call: TRBD1; cdr3_nt: TGTGCCAGCAGCTTTTTTAGTGATGGGACAGTCCAACGAGGCTACACCTTC; cdr3_aa: CASSFFSDGTVQRGYTF